These 32 T cell receptor beta chains came from one sample sequenced in a study of human T cells and chemical hapten exposure. Each CDR3 protein is one row after TCRdb ran MiXCR on the RACE reads. The sample records approximately 97,000 distinct CDR3 sequences, around 8.8% being singletons. The time point denotes: healthy volunteer bleed at 2 weeks. Whole blood, unfractionated, served as the material for total RNA extraction. Sequenced material: whole blood. The receptors derive from a female donor in good health. Some clones in this sample may be carry-over from other donors' samples.

This clonotype has ten or more counts. This sequence joins TRBV20-1 and TRBJ2-5, with TRBD1 matching over 10 bases. This CDR3 has 14 residues. V shed 0 bases and J 4 bases; nucleotides not matched to a gene: 2. Germline lookup yields CDR1 DFQATT and CDR2 SNEGSKA (reference sequence). CDR3 in amino acids: CSAREGQGRETQYF. CDR3 bases: TGCAGTGCTAGAGAGGGACAGGGGCGAGAGACCCAGTACTTC.

This chain joins TRBV7-2 and TRBJ2-3; D unclear. Germline CDR1 is SGHTA and CDR2 is FQGNSA. Trimming removed 2 bases at V and 6 bases at J, with 12 bases between. CDR3 length: 14 residues. The CDR3 here is CASSLRAARDTQYF. The CDR3 region has the DNA TGTGCCAGCAGCTTAAGGGCAGCTAGGGATACGCAGTATTTT.

At least ten counts were recorded for this clonotype. The V gene is TRBV6-2 or TRBV6-3, the J gene TRBJ2-7; the D is unclear. Trimming shortened V by 6 bases and J by 3 bases, and 9 bases separated the two germline ends. The CDR3 loop spans 12 amino acids. From germline, CDR1 is MNHEY and CDR2 SVGEGT. This CDR3 is CASSRSFYEQYF. CDR3 DNA sequence: TGTGCCAGCAGCCGGAGTTTCTACGAGCAGTACTTC.

This clonotype was found a few times. V is TRBV3-1 and J is TRBJ1-2, with D possibly TRBD1 on 5 matching bases. CDR1 and CDR2 from the germline V gene are LGHDT and YNNKEL (reference sequence). Trimming stripped 6 bases from V and 3 bases from J, with 20 bases between. This CDR3 region has 16 residues. Written as DNA, the CDR3 is TGTGCCAGCAGTCCCCACGTCGTCCGGGGGGACTATGGCTACACCTTC. Protein product: CASSPHVVRGDYGYTF.

The CDR3 DNA is TGTGCCAGCAGTGAAGCGTGGCCGGAAAAGGAGCAGTTCTTC. This gives the protein CASSEAWPEKEQFF. This chain joins TRBV6-1 and TRBJ2-1; D is undetermined. CDR1 and CDR2 from the germline V gene are MNHNS and SASEGT. This CDR3 comprises 14 residues. V lost 0 bases to trimming and J lost 10 bases, with 13 bases between them.

In its sample, this clonotype was seen many times. This chain links TRBV5-1 with TRBJ2-5; D may be TRBD1 (6 bases). This CDR3 contains 14 residues. V shed 1 base and J shed 5 bases, with 12 bases lying between them. Looked up from germline, CDR1 is SGHRS and CDR2 is YFSETQ. Here the CDR3 DNA reads TGCGCCAGCAGCTTGTTGGGGGCCGGGGAGACCCAGTACTTC. Residues: CASSLLGAGETQYF. Filled out from reference TRBV5-1 and TRBJ2-5, the complete variable domain reads KAGVTQTPRYLIKTRGQQVTLSCSPISGHRSVSWYQQTPGQGLQFLFEYFSETQRNKGNFPGRFSGRQFSNSRSEMNVSTLELGDSALYLCASSLLGAGETQYFGPGTRLLVL.

Regarding this clonotype: This may arise from a read error, as a much more abundant clone is one base away. The chain links TRBV11-1 to TRBJ1-1; D gene unclear. Trimming took 2 bases from V and 0 from J, leaving 10 bases between them. Germline lookup yields CDR1 SGHAT and CDR2 FQDESV (reference sequence). The CDR3 covers 15 residues. Here the CDR3 reads CASSLRLVVNTEAFF. CDR3 nucleotides: TGTGCCAGCAGCTTAAGACTAGTGGTGAACACTGAAGCTTTCTTT. Together with reference TRBV11-1 and TRBJ1-1, the CDR3 gives the full variable domain: EAEVAQSPRYKITEKSQAVAFWCDPISGHATLYWYRQILGQGPELLVQFQDESVVDDSQLPKDRFSAERLKGVDSTLKIQPAELGDSAMYLCASSLRLVVNTEAFFGQGTRLTVV.

This clonotype has just a few counts. This sequence joins TRBV5-1 and TRBJ2-7; D tentatively reads TRBD1 or TRBD2 (6 bases each). CDR3 length equals 15 residues. V lost 1 base and J 5 bases, leaving 16 bases between the germline ends. CDR1 is SGHRS, CDR2 YFSETQ, per germline. This CDR3 reads CASSLRGTHSDEQYF. The DNA of the CDR3 is TGCGCCAGCAGCTTGCGCGGGACACATAGCGACGAGCAGTACTTC.

This clonotype was recorded many times. The chain recombines TRBV6-5 with TRBJ1-1; D possibly corresponds to TRBD1 (5 bases). Germline-derived CDR1 and CDR2 are MNHEY and SVGAGI. V was trimmed by 5 bases and J by 1 base, leaving 8 bases between them. The CDR3 length is 13 residues. This chain's CDR3 is CASSKTGNTEAFF. The CDR3 region has the DNA TGTGCCAGCAGTAAAACAGGGAACACTGAAGCTTTCTTT.

V usage is TRBV12-3 or TRBV12-4 and J usage is TRBJ1-6, with D perhaps TRBD1 (6 bases). This CDR3 is 14 amino acids long. Trimming stripped 3 bases from V and 6 bases from J, with 9 bases between. The CDR3 here is CASSFRDTNSPLHF. The DNA of the CDR3 is TGTGCCAGCAGTTTCCGGGACACTAATTCACCCCTCCACTTT.

This clonotype appeared a few times. The rearrangement links TRBV5-1 to TRBJ2-3; 9 bases are shared with TRBD2. This CDR3 spans 17 amino acids. J gave up 0 bases and V 4 bases, and 9 bases lay outside the gene matches. Germline V gives CDR1 SGHRS, CDR2 YFSETQ. The CDR3 DNA is TGCGCCAGCAGCGCCAATAGCGGGGGCCCTAGCACAGATACGCAGTATTTT. Protein: CASSANSGGPSTDTQYF. The full variable domain, rest sourced from reference TRBV5-1 and TRBJ2-3, is KAGVTQTPRYLIKTRGQQVTLSCSPISGHRSVSWYQQTPGQGLQFLFEYFSETQRNKGNFPGRFSGRQFSNSRSEMNVSTLELGDSALYLCASSANSGGPSTDTQYFGPGTRLTVL.

The chain uses TRBV7-9 and TRBJ1-2; no reliable D call. The CDR3 contains 14 residues. V was trimmed by 4 bases and J by 3 bases, leaving 12 bases between them. CDR1 and CDR2 from the germline V gene are SEHNR and FQNEAQ (reference sequence). CDR3 DNA sequence: TGTGCCAGCAGCTATTTCGAGAAGGACTATGGCTACACCTTC. This gives the protein CASSYFEKDYGYTF.

This chain links TRBV29-1 with TRBJ2-7; 10 bases line up with TRBD2. The CDR3 sequence is 14 residues long. Germline V gene lookup returns CDR1 SQVTM and CDR2 ANQGSEA. V was clipped by 4 bases and J by 0 bases; unmatched bases: 3. CDR3 nucleotide sequence: TGCAGCGTTGTAGCGGGAGGCCCCTCCTACGAGCAGTACTTC. Translation: CSVVAGGPSYEQYF.

There are many counts of this clonotype. V gene TRBV29-1 combines with J gene TRBJ2-3; D might be TRBD1 (6 bases). The CDR3 contains 11 residues. Deletions cut 6 bases from V and 7 bases from J, with 11 bases between. CDR1 and CDR2 from the germline V gene are SQVTM and ANQGSEA. The CDR3 DNA reads TGCAGCGTCCGGGACACCAATACGCAGTATTTT. This codes for CSVRDTNTQYF.

The chain joins TRBV7-9 to TRBJ2-2; TRBD1 matches 7 bases. This CDR3 comprises 18 residues. The germline CDR1 and CDR2 sequences are SEHNR and FQNEAQ (reference sequence). The trim removed 5 bases at V and 0 bases at J, leaving 12 bases unmatched. The CDR3 DNA is TGTGCCAGCAGCCCCCCCGGGACAGTGTACGCGAACACCGGGGAGCTGTTTTTT. This sequence encodes CASSPPGTVYANTGELFF.

This clonotype was recorded a few times. V gene TRBV2 combines with J gene TRBJ2-7; unclear D gene. With 4 bases removed from V and 6 bases from J, the gap between germline ends came to 16 bases. This CDR3 is 14 amino acids long. In germline, CDR1 is SNHLY, CDR2 FYNNEI. The CDR3 here is CASSARATVFEQYF. The CDR3 region has the DNA TGTGCCAGCAGTGCCCGCGCCACAGTTTTCGAGCAGTACTTC.

This clonotype was detected only a few times. The rearrangement uses TRBV12-3 or TRBV12-4 and TRBJ2-5; D unclear. Trimming cost V 5 bases and J 3 bases, with 10 bases left between them. The length of the CDR3 is 13 residues. The CDR3 loop reads CASSRYSKETQYF. CDR3 in DNA: TGTGCCAGCAGTCGATATAGCAAAGAGACCCAGTACTTC.

This chain joins TRBV27 and TRBJ2-7; possible D gene TRBD1, 6 bases. Germline values: CDR1 MNHEY, CDR2 SMNVEV (reference sequence). V lost 5 bases, J lost 6 bases, and 20 bases lay in between. This CDR3 has 15 amino acids. The CDR3 loop reads CASSPTGTKLSEQYF. CDR3 coding DNA: TGTGCCAGCAGTCCCACCGGGACAAAGTTAAGCGAGCAGTACTTC.

This clonotype was seen repeatedly, ten times or more. This chain joins TRBV7-3 and TRBJ2-2; the match to TRBD2 covers 9 bases. J lost 6 bases, V lost 2 bases, and 1 base had no gene match. Germline lookup yields CDR1 SGHTA and CDR2 FQGTGA. The CDR3 length is 14 residues. The CDR3 bases are TGTGCCAGCAGCTTAGCGGGAGGGCCCGGGGAGCTGTTTTTT. Its protein is CASSLAGGPGELFF. The variable domain in full, with the rest retrieved from reference TRBV7-3 and TRBJ2-2, is GAGVSQTPSNKVTEKGKYVELRCDPISGHTALYWYRQSLGQGPEFLIYFQGTGAADDSGLPNDRFFAVRPEGSVSTLKIQRTERGDSAVYLCASSLAGGPGELFFGEGSRLTVL.

This clonotype was detected ten times or more. The CDR3 reads CASNSVFGIGTEAFF. Written as DNA, the CDR3 is TGTGCCAGCAACTCGGTTTTCGGGATCGGGACTGAAGCTTTCTTT. The chain employs TRBV7-9 and TRBJ1-1; D unclear. Trimming removed 7 bases from V and 5 bases from J, with 20 bases in between. Per the germline V gene, CDR1 is SEHNR and CDR2 is FQNEAQ (reference sequence). This CDR3 has 15 residues.

This clonotype was seen at least ten times. The chain recombines TRBV5-1 with TRBJ2-7; D is undetermined. The CDR3 is 12 amino acids. V was cut by 4 bases and J by 6 bases, with 11 bases left in between. Germline loops: CDR1 SGHRS, CDR2 YFSETQ. The CDR3 bases are TGCGCCAGCAGCCAAATAACGACCGAGCAGTACTTC. It translates to CASSQITTEQYF.

A few counts support this clonotype. The rearrangement uses TRBV12-3 or TRBV12-4 and TRBJ1-2, with D possibly being TRBD1 (5 bases). Trimming cost V 1 base and J 6 bases, with 9 bases left between them. The CDR3 runs 13 residues. CDR3 sequence (DNA): TGTGCCAGCAGTTTAGAGTGGGGGAATGGCTACACCTTC. Amino acids: CASSLEWGNGYTF.

This clonotype has more than one count but fewer than ten. V is TRBV15 and J is TRBJ2-7, with D possibly matching TRBD1 (6 bases). Germline V gene sequence: CDR1 LNHNV, CDR2 YYDKDF (reference sequence). The CDR3 has 15 residues. V was pared by 2 bases and J by 5 bases, with 16 bases between. CDR3 in amino acids: CATSRPMTGGDEQYF. Written as DNA, the CDR3 is TGTGCCACCAGCAGACCAATGACAGGCGGCGACGAGCAGTACTTC.

In this sample, this clonotype turned up a few times. J is TRBJ1-5 and V is TRBV6-2 or TRBV6-3; D is ambiguous. With 2 bases removed from V and 4 bases from J, the gap between germline ends came to 6 bases. In germline, CDR1 is MNHEY, CDR2 SVGEGT. The CDR3 extends over 13 amino acids. This chain's CDR3 is CASSYKGNQPQHF. DNA of the CDR3: TGTGCCAGCAGTTACAAGGGAAATCAGCCCCAGCATTTT.

This clonotype has ten or more counts. This rearrangement joins TRBV20-1 to TRBJ1-2, with 7 bases fitting TRBD1. Germline V gives CDR1 DFQATT, CDR2 SNEGSKA (reference sequence). The length of the CDR3 is 11 residues. V dropped 1 base and J dropped 8; count of bases not matched to a gene: 1. The CDR3 is CSARGQGGYTF. As DNA, the CDR3 is TGCAGTGCTAGAGGACAGGGAGGCTACACCTTC.

This clonotype appeared many times. This sequence joins TRBV29-1 and TRBJ2-2, with a weak D call TRBD1 (6 bases). V lost 7 bases, J lost 1 base, and 10 bases lay in between. The germline CDR1 and CDR2 sequences are SQVTM and ANQGSEA. The CDR3 spans 13 residues. This CDR3 is CSADRQNTGELFF. The CDR3 nucleotides read TGCAGCGCAGACAGGCAGAACACCGGGGAGCTGTTTTTT.

The chain links TRBV20-1 to TRBJ1-1; no clear D. Trimming shortened V by 3 bases and J by 2 bases, and 16 bases separated the two germline ends. This CDR3 comprises 15 residues. CDR1 DFQATT and CDR2 SNEGSKA come from the germline V gene (reference sequence). In DNA, the CDR3 is TGCAGTGCTAGTTGGCGGGAGGAGGCCAACACTGAAGCTTTCTTT. As protein: CSASWREEANTEAFF.

This clonotype occurred a few times. The chain joins TRBV27 to TRBJ2-7; 7 positions match TRBD2. This CDR3 is built from 14 residues. Trimming at V came to 2 bases and at J to 3 bases, leaving 4 bases not matched to a gene. Germline-derived CDR1 and CDR2 are MNHEY and SMNVEV (reference sequence). This CDR3 reads CASSLGGRIYEQYF. CDR3 DNA: TGTGCCAGCAGTTTAGGCGGGAGAATCTACGAGCAGTACTTC.

This clonotype was detected ten times or more. The chain combines TRBV3-1 with TRBJ2-3; a possible D gene is TRBD2 (6 bases). The CDR3 extends over 14 amino acids. The V and J ends lost 1 base and 6 bases respectively, with 11 bases between them. From germline, CDR1 is LGHDT and CDR2 YNNKEL (reference sequence). CDR3 sequence (DNA): TGTGCCAGCAGCCAAGCTAGTGGGGGGGATACGCAGTATTTT. Amino acid sequence: CASSQASGGDTQYF.

Ten or more counts support this clonotype. CDR3 sequence: CASSRDRPRETQYF. The DNA of the CDR3 is TGCGCCAGCTCCCGGGACCGCCCTCGTGAGACCCAGTACTTC. This rearrangement joins TRBV5-1 to TRBJ2-5, with D possibly being TRBD1 or TRBD2 (5 bases each). V shed 7 bases and J shed 5 bases, with 18 bases lying between them. Germline values: CDR1 SGHRS, CDR2 YFSETQ. This CDR3 spans 14 amino acids.

In DNA form, the CDR3 reads TGTGCCAGCAGCTTAAACTCGGGGGTAGGAAAAATGAATACGCAGTATTTT. Amino acids: CASSLNSGVGKMNTQYF. This chain joins TRBV7-9 and TRBJ2-3, with D tentatively TRBD2 (6 bases). Trimming left V 2 bases short and J 7 bases short, with 22 bases between. The CDR3 sequence is 17 residues long. Germline V gene data show CDR1 as SEHNR and CDR2 as FQNEAQ (reference sequence).

This clonotype showed up just a few times. The chain employs TRBV25-1 and TRBJ2-1, with 7 bases identical to TRBD2. This CDR3 has 15 amino acids. The germline V gene has CDR1 MGHDK and CDR2 SYGVNS. Trimming at V came to 8 bases and at J to 4 bases, leaving 11 bases not matched to a gene. In nucleotides, the CDR3 is TGTGCCAGCCAAACGGGAGGTGGGGTATACAATGAGCAGTTCTTC. Protein sequence: CASQTGGGVYNEQFF.